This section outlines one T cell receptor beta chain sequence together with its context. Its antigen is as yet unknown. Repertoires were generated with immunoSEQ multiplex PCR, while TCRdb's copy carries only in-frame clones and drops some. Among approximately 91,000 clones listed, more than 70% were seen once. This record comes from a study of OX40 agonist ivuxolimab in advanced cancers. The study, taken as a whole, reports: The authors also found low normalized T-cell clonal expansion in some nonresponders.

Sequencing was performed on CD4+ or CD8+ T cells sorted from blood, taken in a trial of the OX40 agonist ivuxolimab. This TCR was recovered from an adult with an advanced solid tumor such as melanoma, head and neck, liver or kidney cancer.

This CDR3 reads CASSVGGRAFGYEQFF. DNA of the CDR3: TGTGCCAGCAGCGTAGGCGGGAGGGCCTTTGGCTATGAGCAGTTCTTC. The chain recombines TRBV9 with TRBJ2-1, with TRBD2 identical over 9 bases. The CDR3 loop spans 16 amino acids. Per germline, CDR1 SGDLS and CDR2 YYNGEE. After removal of 0 bases from V and 8 bases from J, the junction contained 9 bases not matched to a gene.